Detailed here is one T cell receptor beta chain. This entry belongs to a study of cytomegalovirus exposure and HLA in healthy donors. PCR primers comprised 60 Vbeta and 13 Jbeta primers. Profiling relied on immunoSEQ multiplex PCR, and the TCRdb table lists in-frame clones only, not all of them. This sample carries approximately 75,000 clones, with about 0.83% going to the ten biggest clones. The germline V and J ends were trimmed by 2 bases and 0 bases, with 5 bases remaining between them. The CDR3 has 14 residues. CDR1 MNHNY and CDR2 SVGAGI come from the germline V gene (reference sequence). V and J are TRBV6-6 and TRBJ1-5, with D unresolved. Sequences were obtained from PBMCs. This TCR was recovered from a boy aged 5-17 years in good health and CMV-seronegative. The CDR3 loop is CASSYGGSNQPQHF. The CDR3, as DNA: TGTGCCAGCAGTTACGGCGGTAGCAATCAGCCCCAGCATTTT.